A single TCR beta chain is shown here with its context. The antigen remains unidentified. PCR involved 60 Vbeta and 13 Jbeta primers. Measured with immunoSEQ multiplex PCR; TCRdb has only the in-frame clones, and not every one. In the table there are around 100,000 clones, roughly 71% of which are singletons. This specimen belongs to a study of cytomegalovirus exposure and HLA in healthy donors. The CDR3 is 19 residues long. Germline loops: CDR1 LNHNV, CDR2 YYDKDF (reference sequence). V gave up 3 bases and J gave up 0 bases; unmatched junction bases: 9. Study observations and caveats: With later analysis, a missense DCLRE1C variant became linked to TCR beta V- and J-gene trimming. Versus the roughly 670-donor mean, an Asian-associated ancestry cluster reportedly showed fewer N-insertions in a later analysis. In an earlier analysis, productive rearrangement rates for most beta V segments clustered near 87% or 30%.

The V call is TRBV15, the J call TRBJ2-7; 15 bases align to TRBD2. The clonotype comes from a woman aged 18-29 years in good health and CMV-seropositive. Sequencing used PBMCs. The CDR3, as DNA: TGTGCCACCAGCAGGGGCTCCGGGACTAGCGGGAGGAGCTCCTACGAGCAGTACTTC. It is translated as CATSRGSGTSGRSSYEQYF.